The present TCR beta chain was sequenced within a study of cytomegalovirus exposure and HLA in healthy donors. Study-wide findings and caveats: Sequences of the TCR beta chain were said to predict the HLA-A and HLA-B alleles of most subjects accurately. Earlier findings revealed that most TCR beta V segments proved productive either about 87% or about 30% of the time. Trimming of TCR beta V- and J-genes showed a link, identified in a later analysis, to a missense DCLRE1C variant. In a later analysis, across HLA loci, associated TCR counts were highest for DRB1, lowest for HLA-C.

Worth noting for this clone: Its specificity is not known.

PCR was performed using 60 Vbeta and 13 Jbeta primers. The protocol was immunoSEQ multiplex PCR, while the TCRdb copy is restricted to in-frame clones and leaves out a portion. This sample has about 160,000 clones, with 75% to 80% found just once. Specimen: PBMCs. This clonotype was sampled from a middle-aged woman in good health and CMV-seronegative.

The chain's CDR3 is CASSLQGKGTEAFF. CDR3 coding DNA: TGCGCCAGCAGCTTACAGGGGAAGGGGACTGAAGCTTTCTTT. The rearrangement links TRBV5-1 to TRBJ1-1; 7 bases align to TRBD1. CDR1 and CDR2 (germline): SGHRS, YFSETQ. The CDR3 covers 14 residues. The V segment lost 2 bases and the J segment 5 bases; nucleotides outside the gene matches: 6.